This T cell receptor (beta chain) was identified in a study of identifying expanded T cells in peripheral blood. Assay used: immunoSEQ multiplex PCR; TCRdb lists only in-frame clones, some missing. This table has about 100,000 clones, 80% to 90% appearing once. No infections or other immune events were documented during collection. This CDR3 spans 15 amino acids. CDR1 and CDR2 from the germline V gene are SGHTA and FQGTGA. Trimming removed 2 bases from V and 9 bases from J; junction bases left unmatched: 7. The V and J genes are TRBV7-3 and TRBJ2-1; 10 bases are shared with TRBD2. The specimen sequenced was blood. The receptor was isolated from a person aged 18-70 years in good health. DNA of the CDR3: TGTGCCAGCAGCTTACTGGGACTAGCGAGGGGTGAGCAGTTCTTC. This gives the protein CASSLLGLARGEQFF.